The 21 T cell receptor beta chains in this list originate from one sample, sequenced in a study of blood T cell repertoires in COVID-19. Assay used: immunoSEQ multiplex PCR; TCRdb lists only in-frame clones, some missing. This table holds about 130,000 clones, around 87% found once. Sequenced input: peripheral blood. The receptors derive from a woman aged 55 to 70 with acute or convalescent COVID-19.

The chain uses TRBV15 and TRBJ2-1; 8 bases are a match to TRBD2. The CDR3 is made up of 15 amino acids. V shed 1 base and J 6 bases; nucleotides not matched to a gene: 5. CDR1 LNHNV and CDR2 YYDKDF come from the germline V gene (reference sequence). CDR3 nucleotide sequence: TGTGCCACCAGCAGAGGGGGACTAGGCCTCAATGAGCAGTTCTTC. Its protein is CATSRGGLGLNEQFF.

The chain joins TRBV19 to TRBJ1-1; 8 positions match TRBD1. The V gene's germline CDR1 is LNHDA and CDR2 SQIVND (reference sequence). The V gene end was trimmed by 7 bases and the J gene end by 2 bases; junction bases not matched to a gene: 3. This CDR3 has 13 residues. CDR3 nucleotides: TGTGCCAGTACCGGACAGGGAAACACTGAAGCTTTCTTT. Protein sequence: CASTGQGNTEAFF.

The V gene is TRBV10-3, the J gene TRBJ2-5; D is uncertain. V lost 5 bases, J lost 5 bases, and 12 bases lay in between. Germline V gene data show CDR1 as ENHRY and CDR2 as SYGVKD. CDR3 length equals 13 residues. CDR3 bases: TGTGCCATCAGTCTAGGCCCGGAGGAGACCCAGTACTTC. Translation: CAISLGPEETQYF.

The chain is built from TRBV15 and TRBJ1-1; 8 bases align to TRBD1. V shed 5 bases, J shed 4 bases, and the junction held 9 bases outside the gene matches. The CDR3 totals 15 residues. In germline, CDR1 is LNHNV, CDR2 YYDKDF (reference sequence). The CDR3 region is CATSSSGQGGTEAFF. The CDR3 DNA is TGTGCCACCAGCTCTTCCGGACAGGGAGGCACTGAAGCTTTCTTT.

The chain couples TRBV27 to TRBJ2-1, with 12 bases aligning to TRBD2. Looked up from germline, CDR1 is MNHEY and CDR2 is SMNVEV (reference sequence). Trimming at V came to 8 bases and at J to 1 base, leaving 6 bases not matched to a gene. The CDR3 is 16 residues long. The DNA of the CDR3 is TGTGCCAGCTCTTCGACTAGCGGGAGTTCCTACAATGAGCAGTTCTTC. Translating it yields CASSSTSGSSYNEQFF.

This sequence joins TRBV7-8 and TRBJ2-3, with a tentative D call TRBD1 (5 bases). This CDR3 is 13 amino acids long. Trimming left V 4 bases short and J 6 bases short, with 11 bases between. CDR1 SGHVS and CDR2 FQNEAQ come from the germline V gene. CDR3 in DNA: TGTGCCAGCAGCTCTGGGGCACGGGATACGCAGTATTTT. Its protein is CASSSGARDTQYF.

This chain links TRBV19 with TRBJ2-1; D perhaps matches TRBD2 (5 bases). Germline V gene data show CDR1 as LNHDA and CDR2 as SQIVND (reference sequence). CDR3 size: 12 residues. The V and J ends lost 2 bases and 9 bases respectively, with 8 bases between them. This chain's CDR3 is CASSILASEQFF. The DNA of the CDR3 is TGTGCCAGTAGTATACTAGCTAGTGAGCAGTTCTTC.

This clone was seen a single time. The rearrangement joins TRBV2 to TRBJ2-1, with TRBD2 matching 9 bases. The CDR3 length is 17 residues. The trim removed 3 bases at V and 1 base at J, leaving 7 bases unmatched. Per germline, CDR1 SNHLY and CDR2 FYNNEI. The CDR3 DNA reads TGTGCCAGCAGTGATAAGGCGGGAGGGTTTTCCTACAATGAGCAGTTCTTC. Amino acids: CASSDKAGGFSYNEQFF.

The chain has TRBV20-1 and TRBJ1-1; no clear D. CDR1 and CDR2 (germline): DFQATT, SNEGSKA (reference sequence). The V end was cut by 3 bases, the J end by 0 bases, with 8 bases between. CDR3 length: 13 residues. The CDR3 is CSASGRLNTEAFF. For the CDR3, the DNA is TGCAGTGCTAGTGGGCGGCTGAACACTGAAGCTTTCTTT.

This clone was detected only once. The J gene is TRBJ1-2, the V gene TRBV19; 10 positions agree with TRBD1. The CDR3 has 15 residues. V lost 6 bases and J lost 4; bases outside the gene matches: 8. The germline CDR1 and CDR2 sequences are LNHDA and SQIVND (reference sequence). CDR3 sequence (DNA): TGTGCCAGTAGCTCCTGGACAGGGGGTTCCTATGGCTACACCTTC. Its translation: CASSSWTGGSYGYTF.

This clone was observed a few times. The chain employs TRBV3-1 (or the pseudogene TRBV3-2) and TRBJ2-1; possibly TRBD2 for D (5 bases). This CDR3 contains 15 residues. Trimming removed 0 bases at V and 6 bases at J, with 12 bases between. Germline values: CDR1 LGHDT, CDR2 YNNKEL (reference sequence). The CDR3 DNA is TGTGCCAGCAGCCAAGACCGCGGGTGGATCAATGAGCAGTTCTTC. The encoded protein is CASSQDRGWINEQFF.

This clone was detected a few times. The chain links TRBV5-8 to TRBJ1-4; 7 nucleotides agree with TRBD1. The V gene end was trimmed by 4 bases and the J gene end by 3 bases; junction bases not matched to a gene: 6. The germline CDR1 and CDR2 sequences are SGHTS and YDEGEE. CDR3 length equals 15 residues. CDR3 loop: CASSRRQGSNEKLFF. DNA for the CDR3: TGTGCCAGCAGCCGCAGACAGGGATCTAATGAAAAACTGTTTTTT.

As to this clone: Other DNA sequences within the sample encode an identical CDR3. The chain joins TRBV6-5 to TRBJ1-1; 7 positions agree with TRBD1. This CDR3 spans 13 amino acids. J gave up 0 bases and V 6 bases, and 1 base lay outside the gene matches. Germline CDR1 and CDR2: MNHEY and SVGAGI. CDR3 protein: CASRTGMNTEAFF. The CDR3 DNA reads as TGTGCCAGCAGGACAGGGATGAACACTGAAGCTTTCTTT.

In nucleotides, the CDR3 is TGTGCCATCAGTGATACAGGGGAAAAGCATTTT. Protein: CAISDTGEKHF. This sequence joins TRBV10-3 and TRBJ1-5, with 7 bases lining up with TRBD1. Germline V gene lookup returns CDR1 ENHRY and CDR2 SYGVKD. The CDR3 extends over 11 amino acids. V was pared by 3 bases and J by 14 bases, with 4 bases of the junction left unmatched.

J is TRBJ1-5 and V is TRBV5-6; possibly TRBD1 for D (6 bases). Germline CDR1 is SGHDT and CDR2 is YYEEEE. This CDR3 has 14 residues. Trimming cost V 0 bases and J 7 bases, with 11 bases left between them. CDR3 coding DNA: TGTGCCAGCAGCTTGGGACAGGTCAGGCAGCCCCAGCATTTT. This translates into CASSLGQVRQPQHF. The variable domain in full, with the rest retrieved from reference TRBV5-6 and TRBJ1-5, is DAGVTQSPTHLIKTRGQQVTLRCSPKSGHDTVSWYQQALGQGPQFIFQYYEEEERQRGNFPDRFSGHQFPNYSSELNVNALLLGDSALYLCASSLGQVRQPQHFGDGTRLSIL.

The chain employs TRBV28 and TRBJ1-2, with 9 bases that match TRBD1. Per the germline V gene, CDR1 is MDHEN and CDR2 is SYDVKM. The V gene end was trimmed by 6 bases and the J gene end by 7 bases; junction bases not matched to a gene: 6. This CDR3 contains 13 residues. CDR3 residues: CASRPGQGGGYTF. CDR3 nucleotide sequence: TGTGCCAGCAGGCCGGGACAGGGAGGTGGCTACACCTTC.

This clone was seen only once. CDR3: CASSLSGLGEQFF. CDR3 sequence (DNA): TGTGCCAGCAGCTTGTCGGGTTTGGGTGAGCAGTTCTTC. V usage is TRBV11-3 and J usage is TRBJ2-1; D ambiguous. The CDR3 is 13 amino acids. Germline lookup yields CDR1 SGHNT and CDR2 YENEEA. The germline V and J ends were trimmed by 3 bases and 9 bases, with 12 bases remaining between them.

V and J are TRBV3-1 (or the pseudogene TRBV3-2) and TRBJ2-1; D is undetermined. Per the germline V gene, CDR1 is LGHDT and CDR2 is YNNKEL (reference sequence). V was cut by 1 base and J by 9 bases, with 7 bases left in between. The CDR3 is 12 amino acids. CDR3 in amino acids: CASSQASVEQFF. In nucleotides, the CDR3 is TGTGCCAGCAGCCAAGCCAGCGTTGAGCAGTTCTTC.

The J gene is TRBJ2-5, the V gene TRBV6-5; the match to TRBD2 covers 9 bases. This CDR3 is 15 amino acids long. Germline V gene data show CDR1 as MNHEY and CDR2 as SVGAGI. V lost 4 bases and J lost 4; bases outside the gene matches: 7. CDR3 nucleotides: TGTGCCAGCAGTTCGCCTAGCGGGATTTCAGAGACCCAGTACTTC. Its translation: CASSSPSGISETQYF.

The chain has TRBV28 and TRBJ1-5, with 9 nucleotides matching TRBD1. CDR3 length equals 15 residues. Germline CDR1 and CDR2: MDHEN and SYDVKM. V lost 5 bases to trimming and J lost 6 bases; unmatched junction nucleotides: 8. The chain's CDR3 is CASSPLTGGGQPQHF. CDR3 in DNA: TGTGCCAGCAGTCCCCTGACAGGGGGGGGTCAGCCCCAGCATTTT.

The chain recombines TRBV24-1 with TRBJ2-1; TRBD2 agrees at 11 bases. The V and J ends lost 1 base and 6 bases, in that order; junction bases with no gene match: 4. Germline V CDR1 and CDR2: KGHDR, SFDVKD. CDR3 length equals 16 residues. The CDR3 bases are TGTGCCACCAGTGATTTTTCTAGCGGGAGGTTCAATGAGCAGTTCTTC. Its translation: CATSDFSSGRFNEQFF.